Sequencing of this TCR beta chain was carried out in a study of radiotherapy plus CTLA-4 blockade in lung cancer. Regarding the study as a whole: Response was reportedly best predicted by early blood T cell clone dynamics, with interferon-beta. An expansion of tumor-derived TCR clones occurred in blood after radiotherapy plus ipilimumab.

Treatment of patients with chemo-refractory metastatic non-small-cell lung cancer consisted of focal radiation plus CTLA-4 blockade with ipilimumab. Clones were sequenced by immunoSEQ multiplex PCR, and TCRdb holds only the in-frame ones, with some missing. The table has tens of thousands of clones, around 83% seen once; the top ten hold 0.82%. Worth noting for this clone: Its target is unknown.

Germline trimming cut 4 bases from V and 5 bases from J; bases unmatched to any gene: 16. There are 18 residues in the CDR3. The germline CDR1 and CDR2 sequences are MDHEN and SYDVKM. This TCR derives from a human donor with non-small cell lung cancer who had stable disease on radiotherapy plus ipilimumab. Specimen: peripheral blood, collected from a patient treated with radiotherapy plus ipilimumab. The chain joins TRBV28 to TRBJ1-5, with 8 bases lining up with TRBD1. CDR3 loop: CASSSLFRTGLDDQPQHF. In DNA, the CDR3 is TGTGCCAGCAGTTCCCTCTTCAGGACAGGGCTGGATGATCAGCCCCAGCATTTT.